In its sample, the clone carrying this T cell receptor beta chain was seen many times. Antigen: not known. These data originate in a study of T-cell reconstitution after alpha-beta-depleted transplantation in children. The CDR3 sequence is 15 residues long. Germline loops: CDR1 SQVTM, CDR2 ANQGSEA. Trimming removed 6 bases at V and 2 bases at J, with 16 bases between. A library of TCRbeta sequences, prepared with unique molecular identifiers, was generated. TCRdb analysed the PCR reads with MiXCR anew, one entry per CDR3 protein. The data hold about 180,000 distinct CDR3 sequences, with around 10% observed a single time. Whole-study findings and limits: In some patients, recipient T cells and intrathymic progenitors surviving conditioning explained high day-60 diversity. At the one-year point after transplant, T-cell counts and TCRbeta diversity were found to come mostly from T cells that had been newly produced. Expanded graft clones, several hundred of them, were reportedly the source of alpha-beta T cells about two months after transplant.

This receptor was taken from a boy younger than 10 with acute myeloid leukemia, due to receive a stem cell transplant. The chain employs TRBV29-1 and TRBJ2-2; tentative D call: TRBD1 (7 bases). The sequenced sample was PBMCs, obtained before TCRalphabeta/CD19-depleted stem cell transplant. Written as DNA, the CDR3 is TGCAGCGTCCGAGGGGGGACAGTCAACACCGGGGAGCTGTTTTTT. Its protein product is CSVRGGTVNTGELFF.